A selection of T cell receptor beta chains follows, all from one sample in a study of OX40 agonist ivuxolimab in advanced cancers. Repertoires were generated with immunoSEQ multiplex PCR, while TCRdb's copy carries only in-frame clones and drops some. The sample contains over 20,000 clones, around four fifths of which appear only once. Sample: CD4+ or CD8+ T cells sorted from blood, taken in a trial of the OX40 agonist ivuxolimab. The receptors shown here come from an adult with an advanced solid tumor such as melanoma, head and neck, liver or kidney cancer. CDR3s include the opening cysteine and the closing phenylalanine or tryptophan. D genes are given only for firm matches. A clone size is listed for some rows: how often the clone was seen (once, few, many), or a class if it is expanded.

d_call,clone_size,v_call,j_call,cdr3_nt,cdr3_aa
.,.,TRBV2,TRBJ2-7,TGTGCCAGCAGTGAATGGTCAGGGAACTACGAGCAGTACTTC,CASSEWSGNYEQYF
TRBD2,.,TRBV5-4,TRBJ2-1,TGTGCCGGGGGACTAGCGGGAGGTTGGGGAGAGCAGTTCTTC,CAGGLAGGWGEQFF
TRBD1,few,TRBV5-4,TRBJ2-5,TGTGCCAGCAGTTTCGGGACAGGCGGTTCCGGAGAGACCCAGTACTTC,CASSFGTGGSGETQYF
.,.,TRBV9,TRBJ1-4,TGTGCCAGCAGCGCCGCCTCGGGAGGCAATGAAAAACTGTTTTTT,CASSAASGGNEKLFF
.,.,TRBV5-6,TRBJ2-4,TGTGCCAGCAGCTGGGGACTGGGGGCCAAAAACATTCAGTACTTC,CASSWGLGAKNIQYF
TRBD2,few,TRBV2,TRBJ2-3,TGTGCCAGCAGTGAAACGGTAGCGGGAGGTAGGAATACGCAGTATTTT,CASSETVAGGRNTQYF
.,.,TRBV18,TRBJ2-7,TGTGCCAGCAGGCCAACCGGGTCCTACCCGTACGAGCAGTACTTC,CASRPTGSYPYEQYF
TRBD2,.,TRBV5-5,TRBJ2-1,TGTGCCAGCAGCCTCCCTCCTAGCGGGGGGGCTGATGAGCAGTTCTTC,CASSLPPSGGADEQFF
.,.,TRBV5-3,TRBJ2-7,TGTGCCCCCATAGGGCTGCTAAATTACGAGCAGTACTTC,CAPIGLLNYEQYF
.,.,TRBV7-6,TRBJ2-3,TGTGCCAGCAGCTCACTTGAGAGCACAGATACGCAGTATTTT,CASSSLESTDTQYF
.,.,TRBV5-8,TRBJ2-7,TGTGCCAGCAGCCAGGTCCCTCGCGAGCAGTACTTC,CASSQVPREQYF
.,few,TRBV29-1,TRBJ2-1,TGCAGCGTGGGGCTTAATGAGCAGTTCTTC,CSVGLNEQFF
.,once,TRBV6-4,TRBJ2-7,TGTGCCAGCAGTGACTCAGAGTCCGGGGAGCAGTACTTC,CASSDSESGEQYF
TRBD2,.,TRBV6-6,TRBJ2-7,TGTGCCAGCAGTTCTGGACTAGCGGGACGTCCGGGCGAGCAGTACTTC,CASSSGLAGRPGEQYF
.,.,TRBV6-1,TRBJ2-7,TGTGCCAGCAGTGAAATAGTCACCACCTACGAGCAGTACTTC,CASSEIVTTYEQYF
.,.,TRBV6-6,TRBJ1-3,TGTGCCAGCAGAACCTACTCTGGAAACACCATATATTTT,CASRTYSGNTIYF
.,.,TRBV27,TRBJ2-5,TGTGCCAGCAGTTTATCGGTTGGAGAGACCCAGTACTTC,CASSLSVGETQYF
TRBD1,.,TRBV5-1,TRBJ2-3,TGCGCCAGCAGCCCAACGGGACAGGGGGTAGCGGATACGCAGTATTTT,CASSPTGQGVADTQYF
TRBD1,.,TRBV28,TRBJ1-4,TGTGCCAGCAGCCTTCTGACAGGGGGTAATGAAAAACTGTTTTTT,CASSLLTGGNEKLFF
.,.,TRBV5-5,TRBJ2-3,TGTGCCAGCAGCTTGATGGGACTCCCGAGCACAGATACGCAGTATTTT,CASSLMGLPSTDTQYF
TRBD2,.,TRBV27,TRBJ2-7,TGTGCCAGCAGTGGGCTAGCGGGATACGAGCAGTACTTC,CASSGLAGYEQYF
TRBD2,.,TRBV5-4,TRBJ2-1,TGTGCCAGCAGCATTGGACGCGGGGGGGCATTTGAGCAGTTCTTC,CASSIGRGGAFEQFF
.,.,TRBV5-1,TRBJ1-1,TGCGCCAGCAGGCTCGGGGGGAACACTGAAGCTTTCTTT,CASRLGGNTEAFF
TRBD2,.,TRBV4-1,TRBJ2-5,TGCGCCAGCAGCCAAGGGGAGGGACGGGAGACCCAGTACTTC,CASSQGEGRETQYF
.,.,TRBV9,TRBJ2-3,TGTGCCAGCAGCGTGGTCTGGGCAGATACGCAGTATTTT,CASSVVWADTQYF
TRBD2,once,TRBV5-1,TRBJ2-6,TGCGCCAGCAGCTTGTTGTCTAGCGGGTATCTCGCCAACGTCCTGACTTTC,CASSLLSSGYLANVLTF
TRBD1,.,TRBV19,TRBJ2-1,TGTGCCAGTAGTATAGTCTGGGCAGGGGGCTTGGATGAGCAGTTCTTC,CASSIVWAGGLDEQFF
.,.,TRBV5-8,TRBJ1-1,TGTGCCAGCAGCTGGGTGGCGAACACTGAAGCTTTCTTT,CASSWVANTEAFF
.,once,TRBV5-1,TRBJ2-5,TGCGCCAGCAGCTTGGTTCCAGGAACGGGGGAGACCCAGTACTTC,CASSLVPGTGETQYF
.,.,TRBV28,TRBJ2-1,TGTGCCAGCACCTCACTTAGGAGTGATCGGGCGCGGTCCTACAATGAGCAGTTCTTC,CASTSLRSDRARSYNEQFF
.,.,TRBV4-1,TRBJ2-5,TGCGCCAGCAGCCACCCCGTTGATTCCGAGACCCAGTACTTC,CASSHPVDSETQYF
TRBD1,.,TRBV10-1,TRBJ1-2,TGCGCCAGCAGTCCCAGGGGGTATGGCTACACCTTC,CASSPRGYGYTF
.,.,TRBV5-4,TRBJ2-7,TGTGCCAGCAGCCTGGGGACGGGTGAGCAGTACTTC,CASSLGTGEQYF
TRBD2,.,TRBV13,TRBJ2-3,TGTGCCAGCAGCCGACTAGCGACAGATACGCAGTATTTT,CASSRLATDTQYF
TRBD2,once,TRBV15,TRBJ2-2,TGTGCCACCAAGAATGGGGAGGGAAACACCGGGGAGCTGTTTTTT,CATKNGEGNTGELFF
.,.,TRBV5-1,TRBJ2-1,TGCGCCAGCAGTCATGGTGCAGTTGGCAATGAGCAGTTCTTC,CASSHGAVGNEQFF
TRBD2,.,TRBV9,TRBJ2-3,TGTGCCAGCAGCGGAACACGCGGGGGGCTTACAGATACGCAGTATTTT,CASSGTRGGLTDTQYF
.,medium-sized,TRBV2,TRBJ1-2,TGTGCCAGCAGTGAATGGTCCAACTATGGCTACACCTTC,CASSEWSNYGYTF
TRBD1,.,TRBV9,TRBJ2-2,TGTGCCAGCAGGATTAAGGACAGGGGCACCGGGGAGCTGTTTTTT,CASRIKDRGTGELFF
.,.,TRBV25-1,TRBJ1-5,TGTGCCAGCAGTGAATCGGGTGCTGGGGTAAATCAGCCCCAGCATTTT,CASSESGAGVNQPQHF
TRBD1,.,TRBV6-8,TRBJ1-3,TGTGCCAGCACAATTACAGGGGGCACAATTCCTGGAAACACCATATATTTT,CASTITGGTIPGNTIYF
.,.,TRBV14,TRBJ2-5,TGTGCCAGCAGCCAAGAAAGGTCGAACTTCCAAGAGACCCAGTACTTC,CASSQERSNFQETQYF
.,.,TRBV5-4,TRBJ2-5,TGTGCCAGCAGCTTGGCCATCGGAGTTGGAGAGACCCAGTACTTC,CASSLAIGVGETQYF
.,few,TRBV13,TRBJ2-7,TGTGCCAGCAGCCCAGAATACACCGACGAGCAGTACTTC,CASSPEYTDEQYF
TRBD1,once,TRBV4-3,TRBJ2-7,TGCGCCAGCAGCCAATCCAGAGGGACAGGGGCATACGAGCAGTACTTC,CASSQSRGTGAYEQYF
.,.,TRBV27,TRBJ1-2,TGTGCCAGCACCACAAACGGGGGGCGCGATGGCTACACCTTC,CASTTNGGRDGYTF
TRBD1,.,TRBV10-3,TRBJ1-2,TGTGCCATCAGCAGGACAGGGGGCGGTGATGGCTACACCTTC,CAISRTGGGDGYTF
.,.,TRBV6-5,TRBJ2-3,TGTGCCAGCAGCATACAAGGGCAATCCACAGATACGCAGTATTTT,CASSIQGQSTDTQYF